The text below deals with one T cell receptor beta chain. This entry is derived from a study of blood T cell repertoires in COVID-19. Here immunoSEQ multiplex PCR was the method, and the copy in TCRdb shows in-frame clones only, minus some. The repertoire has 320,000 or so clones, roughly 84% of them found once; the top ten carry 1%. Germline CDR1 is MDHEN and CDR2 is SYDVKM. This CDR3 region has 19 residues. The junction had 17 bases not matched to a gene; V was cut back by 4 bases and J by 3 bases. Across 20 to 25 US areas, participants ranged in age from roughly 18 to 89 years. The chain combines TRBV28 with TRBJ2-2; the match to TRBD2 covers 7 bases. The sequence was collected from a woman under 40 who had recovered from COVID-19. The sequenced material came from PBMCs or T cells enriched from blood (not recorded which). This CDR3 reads CASSSASTLSGVDTGELFF. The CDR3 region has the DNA TGTGCCAGCAGTTCGGCCTCCACTCTGAGCGGGGTCGACACCGGGGAGCTGTTTTTT.